This paragraph covers one T cell receptor beta chain sequence. Its specificity is not known. This record comes from a study of shared clonotypes between healthy human individuals. Study-level findings and limits: The authors expected sequencing depth to affect clonotype sharing among donors.

The CDR3 is 13 amino acids. V was trimmed by 0 bases and J by 9 bases, leaving 11 bases between them. Germline V CDR1 and CDR2: SGHTA, FQGNSA. Deep was the level at which the assay was run. The assay was immunoSEQ multiplex PCR, and TCRdb's table has in-frame clones only and misses some. The table lists over 1.5 million clones, 98% of them singletons. This chain uses TRBV7-2 with TRBJ1-1; possibly TRBD1 for D (6 bases). This clonotype was sampled from a man younger than 45 in good health. The specimen was naive CD4+ T cells sorted from blood. The subset here: CD45RA+ positively selected. The CDR3 nucleotides read TGTGCCAGCAGCTTAGCGGGAACAGGGAAAGCTTTCTTT. Residues: CASSLAGTGKAFF.